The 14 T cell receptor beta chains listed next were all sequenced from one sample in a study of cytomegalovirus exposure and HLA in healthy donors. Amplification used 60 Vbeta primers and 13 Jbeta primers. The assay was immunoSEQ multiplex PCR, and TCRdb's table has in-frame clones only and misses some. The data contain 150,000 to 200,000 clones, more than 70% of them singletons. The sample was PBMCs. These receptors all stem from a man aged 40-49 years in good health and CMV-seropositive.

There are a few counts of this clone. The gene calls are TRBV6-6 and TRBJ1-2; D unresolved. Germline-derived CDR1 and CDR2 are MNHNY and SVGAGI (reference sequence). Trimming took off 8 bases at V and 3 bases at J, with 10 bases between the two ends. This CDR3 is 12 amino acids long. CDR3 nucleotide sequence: TGTGCCAGCCGGCGGGAGGACTATGGCTACACCTTC. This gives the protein CASRREDYGYTF.

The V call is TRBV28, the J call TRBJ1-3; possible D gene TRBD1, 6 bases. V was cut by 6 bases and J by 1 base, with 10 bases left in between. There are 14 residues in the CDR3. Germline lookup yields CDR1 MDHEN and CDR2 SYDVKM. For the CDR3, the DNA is TGTGCCAGCAGGGACAGCGATTCTGGAAACACCATATATTTT. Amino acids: CASRDSDSGNTIYF.

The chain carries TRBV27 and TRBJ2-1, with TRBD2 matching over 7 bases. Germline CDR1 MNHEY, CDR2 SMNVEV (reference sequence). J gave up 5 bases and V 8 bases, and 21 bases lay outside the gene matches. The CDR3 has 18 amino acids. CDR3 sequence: CASHPQASGFRVNNEQFF. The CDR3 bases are TGTGCCAGCCATCCCCAGGCTAGCGGATTTAGAGTCAACAATGAGCAGTTCTTC.

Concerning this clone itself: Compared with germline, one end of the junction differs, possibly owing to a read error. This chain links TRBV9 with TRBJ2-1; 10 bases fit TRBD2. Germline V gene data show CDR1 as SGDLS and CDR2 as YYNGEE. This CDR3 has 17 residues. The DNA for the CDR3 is TGTGCCAGCAGCGTAGGTCTAGCGGGAGTCCCCTATAATGAGCAGTTCTTC. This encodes CASSVGLAGVPYNEQFF.

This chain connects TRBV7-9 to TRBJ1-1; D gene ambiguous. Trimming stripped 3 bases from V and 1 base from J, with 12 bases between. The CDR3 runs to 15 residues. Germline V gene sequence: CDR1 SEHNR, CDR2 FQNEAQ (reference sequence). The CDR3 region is CASSFNRFGNTEAFF. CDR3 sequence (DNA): TGTGCCAGCAGCTTCAATAGATTTGGGAACACTGAAGCTTTCTTT.

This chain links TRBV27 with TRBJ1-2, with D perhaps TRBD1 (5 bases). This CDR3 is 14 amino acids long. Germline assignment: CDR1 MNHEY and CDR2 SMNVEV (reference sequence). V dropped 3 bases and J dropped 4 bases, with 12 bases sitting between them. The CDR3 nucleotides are TGTGCCAGCAGTTTGAGTGAGACAGTCTATGGCTACACCTTC. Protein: CASSLSETVYGYTF.

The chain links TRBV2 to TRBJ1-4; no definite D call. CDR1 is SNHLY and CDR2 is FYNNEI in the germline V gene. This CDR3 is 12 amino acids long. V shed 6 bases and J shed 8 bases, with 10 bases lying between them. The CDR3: CASSKRGEKLFF. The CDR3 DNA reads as TGTGCCAGCAGCAAACGAGGCGAAAAACTGTTTTTT.

In DNA, the CDR3 is TGCGCCAGCAGCTTGACCGGGCGGGAAGAGACCCAGTACTTC. It translates to CASSLTGREETQYF. The genes are TRBV5-1 and TRBJ2-5; possible D gene TRBD2, 5 bases. The CDR3 sequence is 14 residues long. CDR1 SGHRS and CDR2 YFSETQ come from the germline V gene. The V gene lost 1 base and the J gene lost 3 bases, with 10 bases spanning the gap.

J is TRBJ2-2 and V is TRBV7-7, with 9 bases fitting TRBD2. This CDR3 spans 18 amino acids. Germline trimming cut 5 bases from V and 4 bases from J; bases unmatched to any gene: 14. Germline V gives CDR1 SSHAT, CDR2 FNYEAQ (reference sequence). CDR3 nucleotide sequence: TGTGCCAGCAGCCGACGGAGCGGGAGGTCCCTGACCACCGGGGAGCTGTTTTTT. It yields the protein CASSRRSGRSLTTGELFF.

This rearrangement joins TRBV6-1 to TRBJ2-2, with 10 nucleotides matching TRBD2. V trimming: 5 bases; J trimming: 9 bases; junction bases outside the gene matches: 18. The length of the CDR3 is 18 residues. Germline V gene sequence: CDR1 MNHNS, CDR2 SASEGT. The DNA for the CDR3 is TGTGCCAGCAGTCAAGTATTGGTAGCGGGGGGTGAACACCGGGAGCTGTTTTTT. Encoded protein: CASSQVLVAGGEHRELFF.

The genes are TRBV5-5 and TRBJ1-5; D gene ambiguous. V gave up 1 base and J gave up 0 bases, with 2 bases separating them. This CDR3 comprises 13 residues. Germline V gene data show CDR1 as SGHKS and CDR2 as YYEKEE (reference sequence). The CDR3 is CASSLRSNQPQHF. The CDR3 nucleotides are TGTGCCAGCAGCTTGCGTAGCAATCAGCCCCAGCATTTT.

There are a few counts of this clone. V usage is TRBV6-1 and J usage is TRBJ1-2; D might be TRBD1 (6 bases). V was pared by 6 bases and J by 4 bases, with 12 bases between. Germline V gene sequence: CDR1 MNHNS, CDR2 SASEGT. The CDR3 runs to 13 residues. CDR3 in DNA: TGTGCCAGCAGACCGACAGGCGTCTATGGCTACACCTTC. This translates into CASRPTGVYGYTF.

Written as DNA, the CDR3 is TGTGCCATCAGCCCGGGACTAGCCTCCTACGAGCAGTACTTC. Residues: CAISPGLASYEQYF. V usage is TRBV10-3 and J usage is TRBJ2-7; 9 bases match TRBD2. The ends lost 6 bases at V and 0 bases at J; junction bases unmatched: 3. The CDR3 consists of 14 residues. Germline values: CDR1 ENHRY, CDR2 SYGVKD.

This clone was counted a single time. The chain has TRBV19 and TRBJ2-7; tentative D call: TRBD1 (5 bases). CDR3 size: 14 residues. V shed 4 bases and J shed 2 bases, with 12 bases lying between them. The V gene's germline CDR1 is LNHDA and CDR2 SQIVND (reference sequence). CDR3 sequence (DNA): TGTGCCAGTAGTACTCGGCGCAGGGCCTACGAGCAGTACTTC. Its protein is CASSTRRRAYEQYF.